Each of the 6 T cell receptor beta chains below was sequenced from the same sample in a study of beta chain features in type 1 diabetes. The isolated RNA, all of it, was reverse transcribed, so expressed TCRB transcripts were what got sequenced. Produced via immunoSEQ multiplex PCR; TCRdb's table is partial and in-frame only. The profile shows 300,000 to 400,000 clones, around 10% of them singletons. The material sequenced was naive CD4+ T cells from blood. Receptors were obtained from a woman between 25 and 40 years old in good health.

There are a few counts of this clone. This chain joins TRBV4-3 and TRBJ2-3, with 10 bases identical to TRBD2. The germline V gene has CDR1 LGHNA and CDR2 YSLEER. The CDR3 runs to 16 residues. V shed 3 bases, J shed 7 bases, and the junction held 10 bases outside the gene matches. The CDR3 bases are TGCGCCAGCAGCCACACTAGCGGGACCGTGCCTTATACGCAGTATTTT. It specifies CASSHTSGTVPYTQYF.

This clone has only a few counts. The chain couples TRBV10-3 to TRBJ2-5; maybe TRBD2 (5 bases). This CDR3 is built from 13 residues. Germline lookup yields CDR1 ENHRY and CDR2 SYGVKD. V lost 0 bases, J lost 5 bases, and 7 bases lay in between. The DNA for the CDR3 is TGTGCCATCAGTGAGTCAAGGGAGGAGACCCAGTACTTC. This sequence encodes CAISESREETQYF.

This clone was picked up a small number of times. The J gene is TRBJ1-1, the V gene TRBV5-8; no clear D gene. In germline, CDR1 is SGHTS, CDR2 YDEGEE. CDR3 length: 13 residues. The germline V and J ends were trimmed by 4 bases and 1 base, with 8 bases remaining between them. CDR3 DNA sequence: TGTGCCAGCAGCCACGACAAGAACACTGAAGCTTTCTTT. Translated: CASSHDKNTEAFF.

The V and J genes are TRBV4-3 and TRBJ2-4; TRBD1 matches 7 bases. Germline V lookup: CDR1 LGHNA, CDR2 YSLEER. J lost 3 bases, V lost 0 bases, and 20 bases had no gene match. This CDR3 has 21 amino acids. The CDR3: CASSQDRLGTRQGSVKNIQYF. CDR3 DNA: TGCGCCAGCAGCCAAGATCGCCTAGGGACCAGACAGGGATCGGTCAAAAACATTCAGTACTTC.

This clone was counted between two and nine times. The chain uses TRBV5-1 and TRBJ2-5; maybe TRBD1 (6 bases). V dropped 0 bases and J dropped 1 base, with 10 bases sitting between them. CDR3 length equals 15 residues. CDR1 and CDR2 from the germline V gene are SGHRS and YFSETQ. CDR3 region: CASSLAGQSQETQYF. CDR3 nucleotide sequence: TGCGCCAGCAGCTTGGCCGGACAGTCCCAAGAGACCCAGTACTTC.

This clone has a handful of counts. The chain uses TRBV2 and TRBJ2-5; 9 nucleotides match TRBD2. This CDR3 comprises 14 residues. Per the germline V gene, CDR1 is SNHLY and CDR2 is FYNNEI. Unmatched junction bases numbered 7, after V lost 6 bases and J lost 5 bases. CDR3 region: CASRVSGSGETQYF. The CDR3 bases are TGTGCCAGCAGGGTTAGCGGGAGCGGGGAGACCCAGTACTTC.